The entry below gives a single T cell receptor (beta chain) sequence along with its context. Antigen specificity is unknown. Method: immunoSEQ multiplex PCR; TCRdb's copy keeps in-frame clones and lacks some. Of about 25,000 clones listed, over 60% are singletons. The data stem from a study of CD4 T cells in relation to SARS-CoV-2 and coronaviruses. Study summary: PBMCs were cultured with antigen for less than twelve days before TCR beta sequencing.

The unexposed donors gave CD4+ T cells in about 2010-2019, prior to COVID-19. The cells were cultured for about ten days before CD4+ T cells were isolated. Testing used SARS-CoV-2 S/N and four cold-coronavirus spikes on unexposed-donor CD4+ T cells, cells permitting. CDR3 length equals 14 residues. The germline gives CDR1 KGHSH, CDR2 LQKENI. The V end was cut by 3 bases, the J end by 8 bases, with 11 bases between. This chain uses TRBV18 with TRBJ1-6, with D possibly TRBD1 on 5 matching bases. This clonotype was sampled from a human donor in good health. Sequences were obtained from CD4+ T cells from PBMCs, cultured in vitro. CDR3 in amino acids: CASSPAGDDSPLHF. CDR3 DNA sequence: TGTGCCAGCTCACCCGCGGGGGATGATTCACCCCTCCACTTT.